One sample yielded the 26 T cell receptor beta chains listed below, sequenced in a study of blood T cell repertoires in COVID-19. Measured with immunoSEQ multiplex PCR; TCRdb has only the in-frame clones, and not every one. The sample includes around 25,000 clones, about four fifths of them seen just once. The sequenced sample consisted of peripheral blood. The source of these receptors is a man aged 45 to 65 with COVID-19, enrolled during active disease.

The rearrangement joins TRBV6-5 to TRBJ2-7; D is possibly TRBD1 (5 bases). The CDR3 consists of 15 residues. Germline CDR1 and CDR2: MNHEY and SVGAGI. Trimming cost V 2 bases and J 4 bases, with 15 bases left between them. DNA of the CDR3: TGTGCCAGCAGTTACGACAGCGTTTGGGGATACGAGCAGTACTTC. This sequence encodes CASSYDSVWGYEQYF.

The gene calls are TRBV7-8 and TRBJ2-7, with D unresolved. The germline V and J ends were trimmed by 3 bases and 0 bases, with 9 bases remaining between them. CDR3 size: 14 residues. From germline, CDR1 is SGHVS and CDR2 FQNEAQ. CDR3 sequence reads: CASSFRRSSYEQYF. The DNA of the CDR3 is TGTGCCAGCAGCTTCCGCCGGAGCTCCTACGAGCAGTACTTC.

J is TRBJ2-3 and V is TRBV5-8, with 7 bases lining up with TRBD2. V lost 4 bases to trimming and J lost 1 base; unmatched junction nucleotides: 3. The CDR3 has 14 amino acids. CDR1 is SGHTS, CDR2 YDEGEE, per germline. CDR3 DNA: TGTGCCAGCAGCCCTGGGGGGGGCACAGATACGCAGTATTTT. It yields the protein CASSPGGGTDTQYF.

The chain recombines TRBV11-3 with TRBJ1-2; tentatively, D is TRBD1 (6 bases). V dropped 5 bases and J dropped 5 bases, with 21 bases sitting between them. This CDR3 spans 16 amino acids. Looked up from germline, CDR1 is SGHNT and CDR2 is YENEEA. DNA for the CDR3: TGTGCCAGCAGCCCGGGACACTCGTTATCAGAATATGGCTACACCTTC. Protein product: CASSPGHSLSEYGYTF. Full variable domain (remainder filled in from reference TRBV11-3 and TRBJ1-2): EAGVVQSPRYKIIEKKQPVAFWCNPISGHNTLYWYLQNLGQGPELLIRYENEEAVDDSQLPKDRFSAERLKGVDSTLKIQPAELGDSAVYLCASSPGHSLSEYGYTFGSGTRLTVV.

This chain joins TRBV27 and TRBJ1-1; D is undetermined. The germline V gene has CDR1 MNHEY and CDR2 SMNVEV (reference sequence). Trimming shortened V by 4 bases and J by 9 bases, and 18 bases separated the two germline ends. The CDR3 spans 14 residues. CDR3 nucleotide sequence: TGTGCCAGCAGTTCTCCGCGAATGGAGTATAAAGCTTTCTTT. It is translated as CASSSPRMEYKAFF.

The genes are TRBV11-3 and TRBJ2-1, with a weak D call TRBD1 (5 bases). Per germline, CDR1 SGHNT and CDR2 YENEEA. V lost 5 bases, J lost 9 bases, and 14 bases lay in between. The CDR3 has 13 amino acids. This chain's CDR3 is CASSQIGAPEQFF. DNA of the CDR3: TGTGCCAGCAGCCAGATAGGGGCGCCTGAGCAGTTCTTC.

This clone was detected only a few times. This rearrangement joins TRBV6-5 to TRBJ1-4; a possible D gene is TRBD1 (6 bases). Germline CDR1 and CDR2: MNHEY and SVGAGI. The CDR3 has 15 residues. The ends were cut back, 7 bases at V and 3 bases at J, with 15 bases in the middle. CDR3 bases: TGTGCCAGCAACTTAGCCTCAGGGGCTAATGAAAAACTGTTTTTT. It specifies CASNLASGANEKLFF.

The chain couples TRBV5-6 to TRBJ1-2, with D tentatively TRBD1 (5 bases). The CDR3 runs to 15 residues. The ends were cut back, 2 bases at V and 6 bases at J, with 17 bases in the middle. Germline CDR1 SGHDT, CDR2 YYEEEE. The CDR3, as DNA: TGTGCCAGCAGCTTTTTGAGGGGAGGCAAGGATGGCTACACCTTC. Translation: CASSFLRGGKDGYTF.

This chain uses TRBV7-9 with TRBJ2-2, with a possible D match to TRBD2 (6 bases). The germline gives CDR1 SEHNR, CDR2 FQNEAQ (reference sequence). The CDR3 has 16 amino acids. Trimming took off 3 bases at V and 3 bases at J, with 14 bases between the two ends. Here the CDR3 reads CASSFLGWGDTGELFF. DNA of the CDR3: TGTGCCAGCAGCTTCCTTGGATGGGGGGACACCGGGGAGCTGTTTTTT.

This clone was picked up a small number of times. The chain combines TRBV2 with TRBJ2-1, with D possibly TRBD1 on 6 matching bases. CDR3 length equals 13 residues. Germline lookup yields CDR1 SNHLY and CDR2 FYNNEI. V was clipped by 6 bases and J by 7 bases, with 13 bases between them. Written as DNA, the CDR3 is TGTGCCAGCAGGCAGCGCCAGGGGAATGAGCAGTTCTTC. It is translated as CASRQRQGNEQFF.

Points on this clone: Other DNA sequences of this sample code for an identical CDR3. This rearrangement joins TRBV7-9 to TRBJ2-5; the match to TRBD2 covers 9 bases. CDR1 and CDR2 (germline): SEHNR, FQNEAQ (reference sequence). V dropped 5 bases and J dropped 5; count of bases not matched to a gene: 9. The CDR3 has 15 amino acids. This CDR3 reads CASSRAGGPFETQYF. The CDR3 DNA sequence: TGTGCCAGCAGCCGCGCGGGGGGGCCCTTCGAGACCCAGTACTTC. Using reference TRBV7-9 and TRBJ2-5 for the parts outside the CDR3, the full variable domain is DTGVSQNPRHKITKRGQNVTFRCDPISEHNRLYWYRQTLGQGPEFLTYFQNEAQLEKSRLLSDRFSAERPKGSFSTLEIQRTEQGDSAMYLCASSRAGGPFETQYFGPGTRLLVL.

The chain links TRBV4-1 to TRBJ1-3; D is ambiguous. The V gene lost 0 bases and the J gene lost 0 bases, with 12 bases spanning the gap. The CDR3 covers 17 residues. Germline values: CDR1 MGHRA, CDR2 YSYEKL. The DNA of the CDR3 is TGCGCCAGCAGCCAAGAACCAGGTGGGTTCTCTGGAAACACCATATATTTT. Protein: CASSQEPGGFSGNTIYF.

In this sample, this clone turned up a few times. This sequence joins TRBV5-1 and TRBJ1-3; D not certain. V lost 5 bases to trimming and J lost 0 bases, with 6 bases between them. This CDR3 is built from 13 residues. Per germline, CDR1 SGHRS and CDR2 YFSETQ. The chain's CDR3 is CASRENSGNTIYF. The CDR3 DNA reads TGCGCCAGCAGAGAGAACTCTGGAAACACCATATATTTT.

V usage is TRBV13 and J usage is TRBJ2-3; 11 bases are a match to TRBD2. Germline V gives CDR1 PRHDT, CDR2 FYEKMQ (reference sequence). This CDR3 comprises 17 residues. V lost 7 bases and J lost 6; bases outside the gene matches: 15. The CDR3 here is CASTYRLAGPGRDTQYF. CDR3 DNA: TGTGCCAGCACCTACAGACTAGCGGGGCCAGGTAGGGATACGCAGTATTTT.

CDR3 loop: CASVDRRSSYEQYF. CDR3 nucleotide sequence: TGTGCCAGCGTGGACAGGCGTTCCTCCTACGAGCAGTACTTC. The chain carries TRBV2 and TRBJ2-7, with TRBD1 identical over 7 bases. CDR1 SNHLY and CDR2 FYNNEI come from the germline V gene. The ends lost 8 bases at V and 0 bases at J; junction bases unmatched: 7. The CDR3 sequence is 14 residues long.

The chain has TRBV2 and TRBJ2-1; possible D gene TRBD1, 6 bases. This CDR3 is 14 amino acids long. Trimming removed 6 bases from V and 9 bases from J, with 18 bases in between. The germline gives CDR1 SNHLY, CDR2 FYNNEI. This CDR3 is CASSPRTQGGEQFF. CDR3 sequence (DNA): TGTGCCAGCAGCCCCAGGACCCAAGGGGGTGAGCAGTTCTTC.

The V gene is TRBV11-3, the J gene TRBJ1-6; D may be TRBD1 (5 bases). Trimming pared 5 bases from V and 9 bases from J, leaving 14 bases between. CDR3 length: 14 amino acids. The germline V gene has CDR1 SGHNT and CDR2 YENEEA. In DNA form, the CDR3 reads TGTGCCAGCAGCGTGGACGGGGGAGGTTCACCCCTCCACTTT. This codes for CASSVDGGGSPLHF.

This clone was observed a few times. The genes are TRBV9 and TRBJ1-6, with TRBD1 identical over 12 bases. The trim removed 4 bases at V and 10 bases at J, leaving 9 bases unmatched. Germline CDR1 reads SGDLS; CDR2 reads YYNGEE. The length of the CDR3 is 16 residues. CDR3 protein: CASSPQGQGARSPLHF. In nucleotides, the CDR3 is TGTGCCAGCAGCCCCCAGGGACAGGGGGCAAGATCACCCCTCCACTTT.

The chain is built from TRBV9 and TRBJ1-6, with D perhaps TRBD1 (6 bases). CDR1 and CDR2 from the germline V gene are SGDLS and YYNGEE. Between the trimmed V and J ends, which lost 3 bases and 9 bases, there was a span of 13 bases. CDR3 length: 14 amino acids. The CDR3 nucleotides are TGTGCCAGCAGCGAACGGACAGAGCGTTCACCCCTCCACTTT. This gives the protein CASSERTERSPLHF.

The chain links TRBV16 to TRBJ1-1; D might be TRBD1 (6 bases). The CDR3 runs to 11 residues. Germline V gene sequence: CDR1 KGHSY, CDR2 FQNENV. Trimming cost V 5 bases and J 10 bases, with 11 bases left between them. The CDR3 DNA follows: TGTGCCAGCAGCAAACAGGGCGGAGCTTTCTTT. Translated, it gives CASSKQGGAFF.

The chain links TRBV6-5 to TRBJ1-1; 10 positions agree with TRBD1. This CDR3 contains 14 residues. The ends lost 6 bases at V and 8 bases at J; junction bases unmatched: 9. Germline V gene sequence: CDR1 MNHEY, CDR2 SVGAGI. The CDR3 DNA is TGTGCCAGCAGGCGACAGGGGGCGGATTTAGAAGCTTTCTTT. Its protein is CASRRQGADLEAFF.

The CDR3, as DNA: TGTGCCAGCGCATTCACCAGGTTTTCCTACGAGCAGTACTTC. Translated, it gives CASAFTRFSYEQYF. The chain joins TRBV7-2 to TRBJ2-7; D uncertain. There are 14 residues in the CDR3. Germline assignment: CDR1 SGHTA and CDR2 FQGNSA. Trimming removed 8 bases from V and 1 base from J, with 15 bases in between.

V usage is TRBV10-3 and J usage is TRBJ1-1, with unresolved D. The CDR3 spans 14 residues. Germline CDR1 is ENHRY and CDR2 is SYGVKD. V was cut by 3 bases and J by 1 base, with 9 bases left in between. In DNA form, the CDR3 reads TGTGCCATCAGTGAAACTGGTCCGAACACTGAAGCTTTCTTT. Translation: CAISETGPNTEAFF.

This chain links TRBV3-1 (or the pseudogene TRBV3-2) with TRBJ2-2, with 7 bases aligning to TRBD2. The ends lost 4 bases at V and 2 bases at J; junction bases unmatched: 4. Germline CDR1 LGHDT, CDR2 YNNKEL (reference sequence). The CDR3 totals 15 residues. In DNA, the CDR3 is TGTGCCAGCAGCCTCCGACTAGCTAACACCGGGGAGCTGTTTTTT. This sequence encodes CASSLRLANTGELFF.

This rearrangement joins TRBV5-4 to TRBJ2-5, with 9 bases identical to TRBD1. Germline CDR1 SGHNT, CDR2 YYREEE (reference sequence). J gave up 5 bases and V 3 bases, and 8 bases lay outside the gene matches. The CDR3 extends over 15 amino acids. The CDR3 nucleotides are TGTGCCAGCAGCTGGGGACAGGGAAGGAGGGAGACCCAGTACTTC. Protein product: CASSWGQGRRETQYF. Complete variable domain (other parts from reference TRBV5-4 and TRBJ2-5): ETGVTQSPTHLIKTRGQQVTLRCSSQSGHNTVSWYQQALGQGPQFIFQYYREEENGRGNFPPRFSGLQFPNYSSELNVNALELDDSALYLCASSWGQGRRETQYFGPGTRLLVL.

The CDR3 DNA is TGTGCCAGCAGTTTATACCCCCTGGGACAGGGGTTCATGAACACTGAAGCTTTCTTT. As protein: CASSLYPLGQGFMNTEAFF. The V and J genes are TRBV27 and TRBJ1-1; TRBD1 matches 10 bases. Per germline, CDR1 MNHEY and CDR2 SMNVEV (reference sequence). With 1 base clipped from V and 0 bases from J, the junction kept 11 bases outside the gene matches. The CDR3 covers 19 residues.